A selection of T cell receptor beta chains follows, all from one sample in a study of T-cell reconstitution after alpha-beta-depleted transplantation in children. TCRdb ran MiXCR on the PCR reads and lists one entry per CDR3 protein. The sample gives more than 500,000 distinct CDR3 sequences, about an eighth of which show up once; 14% is in the top ten. The sample consisted of PBMCs, mostly from graft donor cells, taken 180 days after TCRalphabeta/CD19-depleted stem cell transplant. The receptors here all came from a female patient aged 2 to 10 who had a stem cell transplant for aplastic anemia, so the T cells may come from the graft donor. Both conserved end residues are part of each CDR3. D genes are given only for firm matches. Where a row states a size, it is once, few, many or the class of an expanded clone; other rows omit it.

length,D,V,size,J,DNA,CDR3
19,TRBD2,TRBV18,few,TRBJ2-1,TGTGCCAGCTCACAAGGGACTAGCGGGAGTTTCGTGCCCTACAATGAGCAGTTCTTC,CASSQGTSGSFVPYNEQFF
13,TRBD1,TRBV20-1,.,TRBJ2-1,TGCAGTGCTGAGACAGGGGGCTACAATGAGCAGTTCTTC,CSAETGGYNEQFF
11,.,TRBV12-3/TRBV12-4,few,TRBJ1-2,TGTGCCAGCAGTTCCGGACGGACCCGCACCTTC,CASSSGRTRTF
16,TRBD2,TRBV10-3,few,TRBJ2-3,TGTGCCATCAGTGAAAGCCTAGCGGGCCTCACAGATACGCAGTATTTT,CAISESLAGLTDTQYF
15,TRBD1,TRBV5-1,few,TRBJ1-1,TGCGCCAGCAGCTTGGTAACCGGGACAGGGTCTGAAGCTTTCTTT,CASSLVTGTGSEAFF
17,TRBD1,TRBV28,many,TRBJ2-5,TGTGCCAGTGGTTATGCAGCGGACAGGACCTTCGCGAAGACCCAGTACTTC,CASGYAADRTFAKTQYF
19,TRBD2,TRBV28,few,TRBJ2-3,TGTGCCAGCAGTCCCTCGTTTGGGGTTAGCGGGAGGACCTTAGATACGCAGTATTTT,CASSPSFGVSGRTLDTQYF
16,.,TRBV12-3/TRBV12-4,few,TRBJ1-3,TGTGCCAGCAGTTTGAACAGGCCCCTCTCTGGAAACACCATATATTTT,CASSLNRPLSGNTIYF
13,TRBD1,TRBV7-9,.,TRBJ2-7,TGTGCCAGCACTCGACAGGGCCCCTACGAGCAGTACTTC,CASTRQGPYEQYF
13,TRBD1,TRBV29-1,few,TRBJ1-2,TGCAGCGTTGAAGCCCTCGGGACAGCTCGCTACACCTTC,CSVEALGTARYTF
13,.,TRBV3-1,.,TRBJ1-1,TGTGCCAGCAGCCAAGAAATGTCGGCCGAAGCTTTCTTT,CASSQEMSAEAFF
16,.,TRBV4-1,many,TRBJ1-5,TGCGCCAGCAGCCACCCAGGGGCCGGGGGCAATCAGCCCCAGCATTTT,CASSHPGAGGNQPQHF
17,.,TRBV3-1,.,TRBJ2-5,TGTGCCTGCTGCCAAGGTCTCAGGGGAGAATTACAAGAGACCCAGTACTTC,CACCQGLRGELQETQYF
16,TRBD2,TRBV9,few,TRBJ2-1,TGTGCCAGCAGCGTAGCGGGACTACCGCCAAACAATGAGCAGTTCTTC,CASSVAGLPPNNEQFF
13,.,TRBV20-1,few,TRBJ2-3,TGCAGTGCCCTTTTAGAGTCCACAGATACGCAGTATTTT,CSALLESTDTQYF
15,.,TRBV20-1,few,TRBJ1-2,TGCAGTGCTAGCGACCCAAACCAGATTTTCTATGGCTACACCTTC,CSASDPNQIFYGYTF
14,.,TRBV19,.,TRBJ2-1,TGTGCCAGTAGTATGCGGAATTCCTACAATGAGCAGTTCTTC,CASSMRNSYNEQFF
18,TRBD2,TRBV6-2/TRBV6-3,few,TRBJ2-1,TGTGCCAGCAGTTACTCAACGACTAGCGCCCGAAGTTACAATGAGCAGTTCTTC,CASSYSTTSARSYNEQFF
13,.,TRBV20-1,few,TRBJ1-4,TGCAGTGCTACTCAGGGCGCTAATGAAAAACTGTTTTTT,CSATQGANEKLFF
16,TRBD2,TRBV10-3,many,TRBJ2-2,TGTGCCATCAGTGACCCCGGACTAGCGTTCCTCGGGGAGCTGTTTTTT,CAISDPGLAFLGELFF
16,TRBD2,TRBV29-1,many,TRBJ2-2,TGCAGCGTTGAACCGTGGACTAGCCGAAACACCGGGGAGCTGTTTTTT,CSVEPWTSRNTGELFF
13,TRBD2,TRBV7-2,few,TRBJ2-7,TGTGCCAGCAGCTTCCGGACTAGTGACGAGCAGTACTTC,CASSFRTSDEQYF
14,TRBD2,TRBV6-2/TRBV6-3,few,TRBJ2-7,TGTGCCAGCAGTCCAGGACTAGGAGCGAACGAGCAGTACTTC,CASSPGLGANEQYF
15,.,TRBV30,once,TRBJ1-1,TGTGCCTGGAGTTTGGGGACCCCAAGGGACACTGAAGCTTTCTTT,CAWSLGTPRDTEAFF
15,.,TRBV7-8,.,TRBJ1-3,TGTGCCAGCAGCCCCCAGACCAGAGCTGGAAACACCATATATTTT,CASSPQTRAGNTIYF
16,.,TRBV18,.,TRBJ1-6,TGTGCCAGCTCACCACCTGGCCAGGGGAATAATTCACCCCTCCACTTT,CASSPPGQGNNSPLHF
15,.,TRBV11-2,many,TRBJ1-2,TGTGCCAGCAGCTTGGATTCCGGGACCTTCTATGGCTACACCTTC,CASSLDSGTFYGYTF
16,TRBD2,TRBV7-2,many,TRBJ2-1,TGTGCCAGCAGCTTAGAGGGACTAGCGGTTTACAATGAGCAGTTCTTC,CASSLEGLAVYNEQFF
16,.,TRBV5-1,few,TRBJ2-1,TGCGCCAGCAGCTTGGAACTCCTTATAACCTACAATGAGCAGTTCTTC,CASSLELLITYNEQFF
14,.,TRBV29-1,.,TRBJ2-5,TGCAGCGTTGAAAGCCGGGACACGGCGTCGGCCCAGTACTTC,CSVESRDTASAQYF
8,.,TRBV29-1,many,TRBJ2-1,TGCAGCGTGGGGGTCGGGGTCTTC,CSVGVGVF
14,.,TRBV19,few,TRBJ1-5,TGTGCCAGTAGCCCGTACGTGCGCAATCAGCCCCAGCATTTT,CASSPYVRNQPQHF
15,TRBD2,TRBV7-3,many,TRBJ2-3,TGTGCCAGCAGCTACACTAGCGGAAACACAGATACGCAGTATTTT,CASSYTSGNTDTQYF
14,.,TRBV11-2,.,TRBJ2-5,TGTGCCAGCAGCTTAGAAGAGGCCAAGAAGACCCAGTACTTC,CASSLEEAKKTQYF
11,TRBD2,TRBV20-1,.,TRBJ2-1,TGCAGTGCTAGCGCTAGGCCGGGAGGGTTCTTC,CSASARPGGFF
13,TRBD1,TRBV30,few,TRBJ1-2,TGTGCCACCAGGGACAGGGGTAAATATGGCTACACCTTC,CATRDRGKYGYTF
15,TRBD2,TRBV29-1,many,TRBJ2-7,TGCAGCGTTCAAGGGACTAGCGGCCTCTCCTACGAGCAGTACTTC,CSVQGTSGLSYEQYF
15,.,TRBV18,.,TRBJ2-2,TGTGCCAGCTCACCACGGTCAGGGCTCACCGGGGAGCTGTTTTTT,CASSPRSGLTGELFF
13,TRBD2,TRBV7-2,.,TRBJ2-5,TGTGCCAGTAGCGGGAGGGCCGGGGAGACCCAGTACTTC,CASSGRAGETQYF
16,.,TRBV4-1,many,TRBJ2-5,TGCGCCAGCAGCCAAGACCCCAGGGTAGGGTCCAAGGCCCAGTACTTC,CASSQDPRVGSKAQYF
14,TRBD2,TRBV28,few,TRBJ2-1,TGTGCCATCATAGCTGGGACTATTCACAATGAGCAGTTCTTC,CAIIAGTIHNEQFF
15,.,TRBV5-1,many,TRBJ2-7,TGCGCCAGCAGCTTGACAGATCCAATATCCTACGAGCAGTACTTC,CASSLTDPISYEQYF
13,.,TRBV29-1,.,TRBJ2-3,TGCAGCGTTTTGACCAGGGCCAATCAGCCCCAGTATTTT,CSVLTRANQPQYF
15,TRBD1,TRBV15,.,TRBJ2-7,TGTGCCACCAGCAGAGATCGGGACAGGCTATACGAGCAGTACTTC,CATSRDRDRLYEQYF
19,TRBD1,TRBV20-1,.,TRBJ2-2,TGCAGTGCTTCGCGACAGGGGGGTTATTTATGGGGAAACACCGGGGAGCTGTTTTTT,CSASRQGGYLWGNTGELFF
12,.,TRBV18,.,TRBJ2-3,TGTGCCAGCTCACAGACTGCAGATACGCAGTATTTT,CASSQTADTQYF
13,.,TRBV29-1,many,TRBJ2-7,TGCAGCGTCGAATCCACGGCGGGCTACGAGCAGTACTTC,CSVESTAGYEQYF
14,.,TRBV12-3/TRBV12-4,few,TRBJ1-2,TGTGCCAGCGGCCCCCACCCACGGAGCTATGGCTACACCTTC,CASGPHPRSYGYTF
14,TRBD1,TRBV20-1,few,TRBJ1-1,TGCAGTGCTAGAGTGGACAGGGGGGGGTCTGAAGCTTTCTTT,CSARVDRGGSEAFF
15,.,TRBV19,few,TRBJ2-1,TGTGCCAGTAGTATAGAGGGAAGCTCCTACAATGAGCAGTTCTTC,CASSIEGSSYNEQFF
16,TRBD2,TRBV6-2/TRBV6-3,.,TRBJ2-1,TGTGCCAGCAGTCCGGGACTAGCGGTGGTCTACAATGAGCAGTTCTTC,CASSPGLAVVYNEQFF
15,.,TRBV7-2,many,TRBJ1-5,TGTGCCAGCAGCTTAGTAACCGGGGGGAATCAGCCCCAGCATTTT,CASSLVTGGNQPQHF
18,.,TRBV6-1,few,TRBJ1-4,TGTGCCAGCAGTGAAAGGCGTCAACCCACTCCAACTAATGAAAAACTGTTTTTT,CASSERRQPTPTNEKLFF
17,TRBD1,TRBV4-3,few,TRBJ2-1,TGCGCCAGCAGCCTCGCGGGTCCGGGACAGTCGTACAATGAGCAGTTCTTC,CASSLAGPGQSYNEQFF
18,TRBD2,TRBV11-2,few,TRBJ2-1,TGTGCCAGCAGATCAACTAGCGGGAGGCCACGAAATTACAATGAGCAGTTCTTC,CASRSTSGRPRNYNEQFF